This TCR beta chain derives from a study of memory CD4+ T cells and cytomegalovirus serostatus. Study-wide points: Suggested: most of the CMV-linked TCR signature lies in CD4+ memory cells.

The sort gate was single viable CD3+CD4+CD8-CD45RO+ cells for memory CD4+ T cells. Positive selection with CD4 microbeads enriched total CD4+ T cells. Germline CDR1 and CDR2: SGDLS and YYNGEE. The V and J ends lost 2 bases and 3 bases respectively, with 8 bases between them. The CDR3 is made up of 14 amino acids. Sequencing was performed with immunoSEQ multiplex PCR; in TCRdb, only in-frame clones are kept and a portion is missing. The sample consists of about 56,000 clones, more than 75% of them appearing once. About this clone itself: Its matching antigen is unknown.

The chain employs TRBV9 and TRBJ2-2; the D is unclear. This receptor was taken from an adult in good health and CMV-seronegative. Sequencing used memory CD4+ T cells from blood. This CDR3 reads CASSVLAHTGELFF. The CDR3 DNA sequence: TGTGCCAGCAGCGTCCTCGCCCACACCGGGGAGCTGTTTTTT.